This TCR beta chain was recorded in a study of blood T cell repertoires in COVID-19. Study-level background: The United States, Italy and Spain provided the acute and convalescent COVID-19 samples.

The CDR3 is 12 residues long. Germline CDR1 SNHLY, CDR2 FYNNEI. Trimming cost V 7 bases and J 4 bases, with 11 bases left between them. Original processing notes: Quantification of nucleated cells was approximated via reference gene primer amplification. Repertoires were generated with immunoSEQ multiplex PCR, while TCRdb's copy carries only in-frame clones and drops some. V, J and clone size were drawn from that table, and D and trimming were deduced from the DNA. There are some 150,000 clones in the sample; 84% occur only once, and over 5% lies in the top ten. The clonotype comes from a human donor in a cohort sampled during active COVID-19. This chain joins TRBV2 and TRBJ2-7; D is uncertain. What was sequenced was peripheral blood. The CDR3 bases are TGTGCCAGCACTCCTTATTTGTACGAGCAGTACTTC. It is translated as CASTPYLYEQYF.